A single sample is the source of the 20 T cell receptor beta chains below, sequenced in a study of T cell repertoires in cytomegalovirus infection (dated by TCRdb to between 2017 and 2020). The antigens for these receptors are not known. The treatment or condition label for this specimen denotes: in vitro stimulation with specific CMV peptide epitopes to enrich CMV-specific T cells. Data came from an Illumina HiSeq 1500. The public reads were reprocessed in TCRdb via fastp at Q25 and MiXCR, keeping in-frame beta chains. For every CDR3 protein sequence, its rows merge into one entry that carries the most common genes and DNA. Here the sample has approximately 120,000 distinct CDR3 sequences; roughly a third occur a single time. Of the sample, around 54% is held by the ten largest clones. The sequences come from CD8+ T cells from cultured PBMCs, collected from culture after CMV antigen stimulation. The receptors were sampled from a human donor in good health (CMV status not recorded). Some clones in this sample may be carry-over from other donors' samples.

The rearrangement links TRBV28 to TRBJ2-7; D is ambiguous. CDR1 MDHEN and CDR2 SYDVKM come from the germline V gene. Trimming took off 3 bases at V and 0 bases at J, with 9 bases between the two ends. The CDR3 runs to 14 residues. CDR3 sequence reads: CASSFYRGSYEQYF. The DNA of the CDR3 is TGTGCCAGCAGTTTTTACAGAGGCTCCTACGAGCAGTACTTC.

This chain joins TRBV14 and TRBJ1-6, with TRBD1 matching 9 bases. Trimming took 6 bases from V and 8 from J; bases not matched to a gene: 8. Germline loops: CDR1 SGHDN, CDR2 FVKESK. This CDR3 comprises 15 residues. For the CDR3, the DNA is TGTGCCAGCAGTCCAACCGGGACAGGGTATTCACCCCTCCACTTT. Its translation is CASSPTGTGYSPLHF.

CDR3: CASSLGTGSGNQPQHF. In nucleotides, the CDR3 is TGTGCCAGCAGCTTAGGAACAGGGTCGGGCAATCAGCCCCAGCATTTT. The genes are TRBV7-8 and TRBJ1-5, with a tentative D call TRBD1 (6 bases). The germline V and J ends were trimmed by 1 base and 2 bases, with 12 bases remaining between them. CDR1 and CDR2 from the germline V gene are SGHVS and FQNEAQ. This CDR3 spans 16 amino acids. The full variable domain, in which reference TRBV7-8 and TRBJ1-5 provide the parts outside the CDR3, is GAGVSQSPRYKVAKRGQDVALRCDPISGHVSLFWYQQALGQGPEFLTYFQNEAQLDKSGLPSDRFFAERPEGSVSTLKIQRTQQEDSAVYLCASSLGTGSGNQPQHFGDGTRLSIL.

CDR3 loop: CASSQEGRETQYF. CDR3 bases: TGCGCCAGCAGCCAAGAGGGGCGTGAGACCCAGTACTTC. V is TRBV4-1 and J is TRBJ2-5, with D maybe TRBD1 (5 bases). V was trimmed by 0 bases and J by 5 bases, leaving 7 bases between them. CDR3 size: 13 residues. CDR1 and CDR2 from the germline V gene are MGHRA and YSYEKL.

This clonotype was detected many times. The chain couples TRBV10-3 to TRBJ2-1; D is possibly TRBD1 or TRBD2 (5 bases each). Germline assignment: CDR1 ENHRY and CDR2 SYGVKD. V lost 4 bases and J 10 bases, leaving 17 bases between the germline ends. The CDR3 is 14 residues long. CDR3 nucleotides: TGTGCCATCAGTGGGCTGCTCGGGGCCGGGGAGCAGTTCTTC. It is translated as CAISGLLGAGEQFF.

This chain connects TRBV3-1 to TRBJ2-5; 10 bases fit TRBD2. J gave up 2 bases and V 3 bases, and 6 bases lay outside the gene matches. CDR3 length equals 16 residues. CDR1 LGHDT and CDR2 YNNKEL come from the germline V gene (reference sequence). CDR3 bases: TGTGCCAGCAGCCAGTACGGACTAGCGGCACAAGAGACCCAGTACTTC. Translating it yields CASSQYGLAAQETQYF.

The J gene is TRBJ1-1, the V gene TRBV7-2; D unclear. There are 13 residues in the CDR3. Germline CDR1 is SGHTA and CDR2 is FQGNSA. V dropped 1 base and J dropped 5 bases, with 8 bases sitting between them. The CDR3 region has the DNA TGTGCCAGCAGCTTAGGAATCGAAACTGAAGCTTTCTTT. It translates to CASSLGIETEAFF. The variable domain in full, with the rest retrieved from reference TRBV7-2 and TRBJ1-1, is GAGVSQSPSNKVTEKGKDVELRCDPISGHTALYWYRQSLGQGLEFLIYFQGNSAPDKSGLPSDRFSAERTGGSVSTLTIQRTQQEDSAVYLCASSLGIETEAFFGQGTRLTVV.

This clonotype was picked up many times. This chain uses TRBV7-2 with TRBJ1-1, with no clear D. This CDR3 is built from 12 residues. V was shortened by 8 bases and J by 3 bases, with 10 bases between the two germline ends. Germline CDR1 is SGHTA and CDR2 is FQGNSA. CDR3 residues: CASGHGDTEAFF. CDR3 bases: TGTGCCAGCGGGCATGGGGACACTGAAGCTTTCTTT.

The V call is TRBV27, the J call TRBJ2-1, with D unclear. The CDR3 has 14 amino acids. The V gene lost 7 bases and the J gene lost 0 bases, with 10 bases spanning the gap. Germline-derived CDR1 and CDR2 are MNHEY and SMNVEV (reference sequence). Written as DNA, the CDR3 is TGTGCCAGCACTCCCTCGGGCTCCTACAATGAGCAGTTCTTC. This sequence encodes CASTPSGSYNEQFF.

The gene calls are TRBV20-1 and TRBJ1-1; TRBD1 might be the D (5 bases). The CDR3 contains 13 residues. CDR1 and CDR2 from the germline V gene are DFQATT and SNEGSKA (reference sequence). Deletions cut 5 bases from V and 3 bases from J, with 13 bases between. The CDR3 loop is CSARGGRDTEAFF. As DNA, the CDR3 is TGCAGTGCTCGCGGGGGGAGGGACACTGAAGCTTTCTTT.

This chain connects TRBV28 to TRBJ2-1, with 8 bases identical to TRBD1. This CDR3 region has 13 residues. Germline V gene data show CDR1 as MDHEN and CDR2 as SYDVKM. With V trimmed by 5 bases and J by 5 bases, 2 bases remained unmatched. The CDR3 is CASSPTGDNEQFF. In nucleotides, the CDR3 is TGTGCCAGCAGTCCGACAGGGGACAATGAGCAGTTCTTC.

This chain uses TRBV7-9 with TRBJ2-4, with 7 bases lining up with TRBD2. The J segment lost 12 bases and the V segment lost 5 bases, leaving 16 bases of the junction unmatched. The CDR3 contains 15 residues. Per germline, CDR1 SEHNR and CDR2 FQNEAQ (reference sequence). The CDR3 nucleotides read TGTGCCAGCAGCGCTCCGGGGGTGACGGAGCGGGATCAGTACTTC. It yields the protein CASSAPGVTERDQYF. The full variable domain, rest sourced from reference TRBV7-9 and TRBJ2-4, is DTGVSQNPRHKITKRGQNVTFRCDPISEHNRLYWYRQTLGQGPEFLTYFQNEAQLEKSRLLSDRFSAERPKGSFSTLEIQRTEQGDSAMYLCASSAPGVTERDQYFGAGTRLSVL.

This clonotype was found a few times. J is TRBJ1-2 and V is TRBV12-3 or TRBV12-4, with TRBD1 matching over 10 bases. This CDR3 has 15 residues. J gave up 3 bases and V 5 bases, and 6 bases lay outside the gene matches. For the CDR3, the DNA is TGTGCCAGCAGTACGAGGACAGGGGGGGACTATGGCTACACCTTC. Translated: CASSTRTGGDYGYTF.

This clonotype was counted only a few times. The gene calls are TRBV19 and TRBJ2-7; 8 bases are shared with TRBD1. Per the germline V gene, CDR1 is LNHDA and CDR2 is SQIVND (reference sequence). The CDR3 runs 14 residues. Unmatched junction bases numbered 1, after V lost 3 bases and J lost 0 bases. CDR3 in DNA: TGTGCCAGTAGTATGACAGGGGTCTCCTACGAGCAGTACTTC. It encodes CASSMTGVSYEQYF.

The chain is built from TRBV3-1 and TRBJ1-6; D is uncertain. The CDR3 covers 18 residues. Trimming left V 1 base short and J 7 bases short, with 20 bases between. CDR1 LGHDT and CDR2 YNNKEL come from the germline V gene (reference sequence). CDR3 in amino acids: CASSQATPFGLKNSPLHF. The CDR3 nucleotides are TGTGCCAGCAGCCAAGCGACCCCTTTCGGACTTAAAAATTCACCCCTCCACTTT.

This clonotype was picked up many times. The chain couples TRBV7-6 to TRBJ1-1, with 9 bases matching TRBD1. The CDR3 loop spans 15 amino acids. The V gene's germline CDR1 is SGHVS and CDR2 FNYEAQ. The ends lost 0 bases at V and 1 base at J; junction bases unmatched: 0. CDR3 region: CASSLAGQGNTEAFF. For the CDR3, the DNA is TGTGCCAGCAGCTTAGCGGGACAGGGGAACACTGAAGCTTTCTTT.

The CDR3 DNA sequence: TGTGCCAGTATCCCCGTGGGGCAAGAAGGCAATCAGCCCCAGCATTTT. Its protein product is CASIPVGQEGNQPQHF. The chain recombines TRBV19 with TRBJ1-5; D may be TRBD1 (5 bases). Germline lookup yields CDR1 LNHDA and CDR2 SQIVND (reference sequence). Trimming stripped 7 bases from V and 2 bases from J, with 18 bases between. The CDR3 has 16 residues.

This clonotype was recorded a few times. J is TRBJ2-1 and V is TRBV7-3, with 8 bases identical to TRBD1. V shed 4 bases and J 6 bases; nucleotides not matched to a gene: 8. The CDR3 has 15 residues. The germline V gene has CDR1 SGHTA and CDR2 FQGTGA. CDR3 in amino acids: CASSSKTGAGNEQFF. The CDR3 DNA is TGTGCCAGCAGCTCCAAGACAGGGGCGGGCAATGAGCAGTTCTTC.

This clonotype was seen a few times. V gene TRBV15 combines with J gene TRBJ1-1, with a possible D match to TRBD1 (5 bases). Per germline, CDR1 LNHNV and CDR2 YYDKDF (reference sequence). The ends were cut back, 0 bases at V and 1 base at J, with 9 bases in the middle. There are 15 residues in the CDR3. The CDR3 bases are TGTGCCACCAGCAGAGATAAAGGGGCGAACACTGAAGCTTTCTTT. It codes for CATSRDKGANTEAFF.

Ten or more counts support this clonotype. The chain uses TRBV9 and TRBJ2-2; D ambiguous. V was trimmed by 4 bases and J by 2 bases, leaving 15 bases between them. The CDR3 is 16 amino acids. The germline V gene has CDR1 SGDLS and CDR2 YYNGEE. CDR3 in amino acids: CASSPTVTRNTGELFF. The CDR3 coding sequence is TGTGCCAGCAGCCCCACCGTGACACGAAACACCGGGGAGCTGTTTTTT.